Following are 14 T cell receptor beta chains from one sample sequenced in a study of cytomegalovirus exposure and HLA in healthy donors. Primers: 60 Vbeta forward and 13 Jbeta reverse. The method was immunoSEQ multiplex PCR; TCRdb's version includes in-frame clones alone and lacks a portion of them. The sample lists about 190,000 clones; 82% were seen once. Source material: PBMCs. Receptors originate from a woman in her late teens or twenties in good health and CMV-seronegative.

The CDR3 sequence is CASQGWGQGDGYTF. In DNA form, the CDR3 reads TGTGCCAGTCAGGGTTGGGGACAGGGTGATGGCTACACCTTC. The rearrangement links TRBV27 to TRBJ1-2, with 9 positions matching TRBD1. Germline V CDR1 and CDR2: MNHEY, SMNVEV (reference sequence). J lost 6 bases, V lost 9 bases, and 11 bases had no gene match. CDR3 length equals 14 residues.

The genes are TRBV18 and TRBJ2-7, with TRBD1 identical over 8 bases. Germline CDR1 and CDR2: KGHSH and LQKENI. The CDR3 loop spans 14 amino acids. V shed 5 bases and J 3 bases; nucleotides not matched to a gene: 6. CDR3 in DNA: TGTGCCAGCTCAACGGGACAGGAAGGCTACGAGCAGTACTTC. Translated, it gives CASSTGQEGYEQYF.

The chain links TRBV19 to TRBJ2-1; no definite D call. CDR1 and CDR2 from the germline V gene are LNHDA and SQIVND (reference sequence). The CDR3 contains 16 residues. Trimming took 5 bases from V and 5 from J, leaving 19 bases between them. The CDR3 region has the DNA TGTGCCAGTAGTTTACAGACCCTAACTCCAAACAATGAGCAGTTCTTC. This codes for CASSLQTLTPNNEQFF.

In this sample, this clone turned up a few times. The genes are TRBV6-1 and TRBJ1-1; D not resolved. V was shortened by 3 bases and J by 1 base, with 9 bases between the two germline ends. This CDR3 is built from 14 residues. Germline V gene lookup returns CDR1 MNHNS and CDR2 SASEGT. The CDR3 loop is CASSDQQQNTEAFF. The DNA of the CDR3 is TGTGCCAGCAGTGACCAACAACAGAACACTGAAGCTTTCTTT.

This chain joins TRBV6-5 and TRBJ1-1, with D maybe TRBD1 (5 bases). Germline-derived CDR1 and CDR2 are MNHEY and SVGAGI. V gave up 5 bases and J gave up 8 bases, with 15 bases separating them. CDR3 length: 13 residues. In DNA, the CDR3 is TGTGCCAGCAGTGAAACAAGGGACTCAGAAGCTTTCTTT. This codes for CASSETRDSEAFF.

This clone showed up just once. The genes are TRBV29-1 and TRBJ2-3; 16 nucleotides match TRBD2. This CDR3 is 16 amino acids long. CDR1 is SQVTM, CDR2 ANQGSEA, per germline. The V and J ends lost 5 bases and 0 bases, in that order; junction bases with no gene match: 2. This CDR3 is CSVRGLAGGSTDTQYF. The CDR3 bases are TGCAGCGTTCGGGGACTAGCGGGAGGGAGCACAGATACGCAGTATTTT.

The chain combines TRBV27 with TRBJ2-1; D is uncertain. Trimming shortened V by 1 base and J by 3 bases, and 10 bases separated the two germline ends. This CDR3 region has 15 residues. Germline CDR1 is MNHEY and CDR2 is SMNVEV (reference sequence). The CDR3 nucleotides are TGTGCCAGCAGTTTATTTTGGCTTAACTACAATGAGCAGTTCTTC. It specifies CASSLFWLNYNEQFF.

This chain joins TRBV29-1 and TRBJ2-1, with 11 bases that match TRBD2. V shed 5 bases, J shed 5 bases, and the junction held 2 bases outside the gene matches. The CDR3 loop spans 13 amino acids. The germline V gene encodes CDR1 SQVTM and CDR2 ANQGSEA. In DNA, the CDR3 is TGCAGCGTTACGGGACTAGCGGACAATGAGCAGTTCTTC. Its translation is CSVTGLADNEQFF.

The chain joins TRBV6-5 to TRBJ1-5; 8 positions match TRBD1. V dropped 6 bases and J dropped 5; count of bases not matched to a gene: 6. Germline values: CDR1 MNHEY, CDR2 SVGAGI. The CDR3 is 14 residues long. The CDR3 bases are TGTGCCAGCAGCCCAACAGGGGGGCATCAGCCCCAGCATTTT. Its protein product is CASSPTGGHQPQHF.

The chain joins TRBV29-1 to TRBJ2-3; the D gene is possibly TRBD1 (6 bases). The CDR3 length is 15 residues. V was clipped by 1 base and J by 1 base, with 12 bases between them. Per germline, CDR1 SQVTM and CDR2 ANQGSEA. The CDR3 bases are TGCAGCGTTGAAGGGACAGCTATCGGCACAGATACGCAGTATTTT. Translated: CSVEGTAIGTDTQYF.

CDR3 loop: CASRSGGVQYNEQFF. In DNA form, the CDR3 reads TGTGCCAGCAGGTCAGGGGGCGTACAGTACAATGAGCAGTTCTTC. The genes are TRBV28 and TRBJ2-1, with 8 bases lining up with TRBD1. The CDR3 consists of 15 residues. The J segment lost 4 bases and the V segment lost 6 bases, leaving 8 bases of the junction unmatched. CDR1 and CDR2 (germline): MDHEN, SYDVKM.

This chain connects TRBV2 to TRBJ2-5; 8 bases match TRBD2. The junction had 14 bases not matched to a gene; V was cut back by 6 bases and J by 2 bases. The germline gives CDR1 SNHLY, CDR2 FYNNEI. The CDR3 sequence is 17 residues long. CDR3 sequence (DNA): TGTGCCAGCAGGGCCTACGGGAGTAGCGGGAAACAAGAGACCCAGTACTTC. It is translated as CASRAYGSSGKQETQYF.

The chain is built from TRBV5-4 and TRBJ2-5; the D gene is possibly TRBD2 (5 bases). This CDR3 comprises 14 residues. Trimming removed 2 bases from V and 2 bases from J, with 10 bases in between. The germline CDR1 and CDR2 sequences are SGHNT and YYREEE (reference sequence). The CDR3 DNA is TGTGCCAGCAGCTTCCCGACGGGGCAAGAGACCCAGTACTTC. It yields the protein CASSFPTGQETQYF.

V and J are TRBV7-9 and TRBJ1-2; the D is unclear. Germline loops: CDR1 SEHNR, CDR2 FQNEAQ (reference sequence). V lost 5 bases and J 0 bases, leaving 13 bases between the germline ends. The CDR3 contains 15 residues. The CDR3 reads CASSKNGDPNYGYTF. For the CDR3, the DNA is TGTGCCAGCAGCAAAAACGGAGATCCTAACTATGGCTACACCTTC. Based on the CDR3 plus reference TRBV7-9 and TRBJ1-2, the full variable domain is DTGVSQNPRHKITKRGQNVTFRCDPISEHNRLYWYRQTLGQGPEFLTYFQNEAQLEKSRLLSDRFSAERPKGSFSTLEIQRTEQGDSAMYLCASSKNGDPNYGYTFGSGTRLTVV.